The entry that follows covers one T cell receptor (beta chain) sequence. This sample was taken from a study of CDR3 diversity in severe acne. TCRdb re-analysed the PCR reads in MiXCR, keeping a single row per CDR3 protein. The sample carries around 100,000 distinct CDR3 sequences, 51% recorded once. Looked up from germline, CDR1 is SEHNR and CDR2 is FQNEAQ (reference sequence). The CDR3 covers 17 residues. V lost 4 bases, J lost 3 bases, and 19 bases lay in between. The chain combines TRBV7-9 with TRBJ1-5, with D tentatively TRBD1 (6 bases). The material sequenced was blood. The TCR sequence derives from a male donor with acne. DNA for the CDR3: TGTGCCAGCAGCTGGTGGGAGAGAGGGACACCCAATCAGCCCCAGCATTTT. It yields the protein CASSWWERGTPNQPQHF.